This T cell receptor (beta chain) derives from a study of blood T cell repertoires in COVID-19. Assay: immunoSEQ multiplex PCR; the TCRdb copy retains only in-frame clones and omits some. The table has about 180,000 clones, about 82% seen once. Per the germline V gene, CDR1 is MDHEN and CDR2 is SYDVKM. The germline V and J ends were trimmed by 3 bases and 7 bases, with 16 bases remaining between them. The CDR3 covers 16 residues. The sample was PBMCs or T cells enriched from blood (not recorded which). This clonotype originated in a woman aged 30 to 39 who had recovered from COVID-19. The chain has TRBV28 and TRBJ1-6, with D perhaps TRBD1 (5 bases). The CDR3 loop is CASSFKGIVANSPLHF. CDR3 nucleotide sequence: TGTGCCAGCAGTTTCAAGGGGATTGTCGCGAATTCACCCCTCCACTTT.